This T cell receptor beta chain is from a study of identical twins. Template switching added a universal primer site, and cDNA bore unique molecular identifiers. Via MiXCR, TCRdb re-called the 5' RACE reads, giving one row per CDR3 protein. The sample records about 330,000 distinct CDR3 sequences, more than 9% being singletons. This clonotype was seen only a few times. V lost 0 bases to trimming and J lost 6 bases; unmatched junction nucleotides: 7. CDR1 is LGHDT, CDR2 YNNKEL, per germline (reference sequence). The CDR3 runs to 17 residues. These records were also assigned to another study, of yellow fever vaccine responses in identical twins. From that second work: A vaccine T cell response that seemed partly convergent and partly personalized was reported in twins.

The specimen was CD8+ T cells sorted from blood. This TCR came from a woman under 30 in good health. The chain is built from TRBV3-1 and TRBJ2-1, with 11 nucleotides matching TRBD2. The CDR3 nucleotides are TGTGCCAGCAGCCAAGACTCACTAGCGGGGGCGGGCAATGAGCAGTTCTTC. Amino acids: CASSQDSLAGAGNEQFF.